These 5 T cell receptor beta chains were sequenced from one sample in a study of blood T cell repertoires in COVID-19. Assay: immunoSEQ multiplex PCR; the TCRdb copy retains only in-frame clones and omits some. Of 200,000 to 250,000 clones in the sample, about 85% were seen once. Sequenced: PBMCs or T cells enriched from blood (not recorded which). The receptors come from a man under 40 who had recovered from COVID-19.

The rearrangement uses TRBV5-1 and TRBJ2-2; D not certain. Trimming shortened V by 0 bases and J by 1 base, and 4 bases separated the two germline ends. This CDR3 region has 14 residues. Germline loops: CDR1 SGHRS, CDR2 YFSETQ. CDR3 region: CASSLAGNTGELFF. For the CDR3, the DNA is TGCGCCAGCAGCTTGGCAGGGAACACCGGGGAGCTGTTTTTT.

The chain has TRBV7-2 and TRBJ2-1, with 9 positions matching TRBD1. CDR3 length: 16 residues. Germline CDR1 and CDR2: SGHTA and FQGNSA. V trimming: 1 base; J trimming: 6 bases; junction bases outside the gene matches: 7. The CDR3, as DNA: TGTGCCAGCAGCTTAGTGGGGACAGGGATCAGCAATGAGCAGTTCTTC. Protein: CASSLVGTGISNEQFF.

The V call is TRBV28, the J call TRBJ2-2, with 14 bases matching TRBD2. CDR1 is MDHEN, CDR2 SYDVKM, per germline. The junction had 10 bases not matched to a gene; V was cut back by 2 bases and J by 5 bases. There are 19 residues in the CDR3. The CDR3 nucleotides read TGTGCCAGCAGTTTACTTCTGCCGGGACTAGCGGGAGATACCGGGGAGCTGTTTTTT. Its protein is CASSLLLPGLAGDTGELFF.

The genes are TRBV13 and TRBJ2-1; 10 nucleotides match TRBD2. V trimming: 5 bases; J trimming: 4 bases; junction bases outside the gene matches: 11. The CDR3 covers 17 residues. Germline CDR1 reads PRHDT; CDR2 reads FYEKMQ (reference sequence). CDR3 sequence reads: CASSAGQAGGLYNEQFF. For the CDR3, the DNA is TGTGCCAGCAGCGCAGGACAAGCGGGGGGGCTGTACAATGAGCAGTTCTTC.

The rearrangement links TRBV6-2 or TRBV6-3 to TRBJ1-2; 7 nucleotides line up with TRBD1. V lost 6 bases to trimming and J lost 5 bases; unmatched junction nucleotides: 9. CDR3 length: 14 amino acids. Germline loops: CDR1 MNHEY, CDR2 SVGEGT. CDR3 sequence: CASSIDRALYGYTF. The CDR3 DNA is TGTGCCAGCAGCATCGACAGGGCTCTTTATGGCTACACCTTC.